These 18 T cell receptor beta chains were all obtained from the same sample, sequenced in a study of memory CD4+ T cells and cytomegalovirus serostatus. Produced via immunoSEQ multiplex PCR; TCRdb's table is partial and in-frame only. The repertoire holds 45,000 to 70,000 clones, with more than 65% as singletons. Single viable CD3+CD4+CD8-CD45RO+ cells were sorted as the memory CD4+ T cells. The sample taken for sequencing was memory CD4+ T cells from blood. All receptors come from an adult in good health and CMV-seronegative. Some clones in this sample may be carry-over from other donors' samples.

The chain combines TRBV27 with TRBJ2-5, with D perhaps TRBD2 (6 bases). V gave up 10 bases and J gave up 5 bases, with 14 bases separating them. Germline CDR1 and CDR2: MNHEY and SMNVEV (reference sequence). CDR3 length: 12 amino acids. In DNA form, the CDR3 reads TGTGCCACCCGGGGGTTGGGGGAGACCCAGTACTTC. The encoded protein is CATRGLGETQYF.

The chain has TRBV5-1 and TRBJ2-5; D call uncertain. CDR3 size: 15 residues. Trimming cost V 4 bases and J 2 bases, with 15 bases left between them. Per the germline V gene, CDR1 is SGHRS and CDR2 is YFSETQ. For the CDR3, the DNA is TGCGCCAGCAGCGCCCTAACGGCATCGCAAGAGACCCAGTACTTC. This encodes CASSALTASQETQYF. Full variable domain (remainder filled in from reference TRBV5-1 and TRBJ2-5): KAGVTQTPRYLIKTRGQQVTLSCSPISGHRSVSWYQQTPGQGLQFLFEYFSETQRNKGNFPGRFSGRQFSNSRSEMNVSTLELGDSALYLCASSALTASQETQYFGPGTRLLVL.

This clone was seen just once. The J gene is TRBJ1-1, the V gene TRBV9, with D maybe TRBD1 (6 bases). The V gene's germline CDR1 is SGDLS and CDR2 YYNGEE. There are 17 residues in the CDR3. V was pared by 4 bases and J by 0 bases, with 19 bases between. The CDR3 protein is CASSSIRGEGVNTEAFF. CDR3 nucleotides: TGTGCCAGCAGCTCCATCAGGGGAGAGGGCGTGAACACTGAAGCTTTCTTT.

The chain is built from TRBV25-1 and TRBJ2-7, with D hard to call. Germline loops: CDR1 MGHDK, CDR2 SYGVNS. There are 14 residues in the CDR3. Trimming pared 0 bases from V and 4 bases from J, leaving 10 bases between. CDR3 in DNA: TGTGCCAGCAGTGAATATAACGGAATTTACGAGCAGTACTTC. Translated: CASSEYNGIYEQYF.

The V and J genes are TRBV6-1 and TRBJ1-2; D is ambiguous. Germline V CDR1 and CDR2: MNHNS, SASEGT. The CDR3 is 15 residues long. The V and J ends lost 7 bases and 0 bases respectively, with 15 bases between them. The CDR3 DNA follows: TGTGCCAGCAAACTACAACGGGAAGCTAACTATGGCTACACCTTC. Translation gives CASKLQREANYGYTF.

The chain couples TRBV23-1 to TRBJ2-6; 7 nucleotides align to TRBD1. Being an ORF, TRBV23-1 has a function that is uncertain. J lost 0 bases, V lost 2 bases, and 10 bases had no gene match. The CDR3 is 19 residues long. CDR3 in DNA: TGCGCCAGCAGTCAAGGGGGCCGGGACAGCCCCTCTGGGGCCAACGTCCTGACTTTC. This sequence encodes CASSQGGRDSPSGANVLTF.

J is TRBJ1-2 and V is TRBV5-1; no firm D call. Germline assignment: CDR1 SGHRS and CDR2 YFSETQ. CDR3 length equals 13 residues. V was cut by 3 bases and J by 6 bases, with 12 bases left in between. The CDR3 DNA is TGCGCCAGCAGCTCTACATTATTTGATGGCTACACCTTC. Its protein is CASSSTLFDGYTF.

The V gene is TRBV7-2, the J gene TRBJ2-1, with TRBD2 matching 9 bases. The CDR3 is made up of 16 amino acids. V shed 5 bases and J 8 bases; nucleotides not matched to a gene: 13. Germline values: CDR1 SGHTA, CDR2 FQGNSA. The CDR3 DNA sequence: TGTGCCAGCAGCGCCCAGGGGGGCGGGAGGGGTTATGAGCAGTTCTTC. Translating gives CASSAQGGGRGYEQFF. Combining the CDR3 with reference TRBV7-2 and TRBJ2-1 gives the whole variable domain GAGVSQSPSNKVTEKGKDVELRCDPISGHTALYWYRQSLGQGLEFLIYFQGNSAPDKSGLPSDRFSAERTGGSVSTLTIQRTQQEDSAVYLCASSAQGGGRGYEQFFGPGTRLTVL.

CDR3 nucleotides: TGTGCTAGTGGGGGGTCCTATAATTCACCCCTCCACTTT. This gives the protein CASGGSYNSPLHF. This chain links TRBV12-5 with TRBJ1-6; D unresolved. V dropped 6 bases and J dropped 1 base, with 4 bases sitting between them. CDR1 and CDR2 from the germline V gene are LGHNT and FRNRAP. This CDR3 contains 13 residues.

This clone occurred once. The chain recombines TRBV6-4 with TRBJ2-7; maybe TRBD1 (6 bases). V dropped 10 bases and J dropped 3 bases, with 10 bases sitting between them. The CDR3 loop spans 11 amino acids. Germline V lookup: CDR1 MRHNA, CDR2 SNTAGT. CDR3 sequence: CATTGYYEQYF. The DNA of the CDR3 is TGTGCCACTACAGGGTACTACGAGCAGTACTTC.

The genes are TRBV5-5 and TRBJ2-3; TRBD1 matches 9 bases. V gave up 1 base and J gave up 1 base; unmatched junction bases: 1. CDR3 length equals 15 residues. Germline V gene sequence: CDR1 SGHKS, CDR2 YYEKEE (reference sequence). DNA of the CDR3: TGTGCCAGCAGCTTGACAGGGGGCCGCACAGATACGCAGTATTTT. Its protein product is CASSLTGGRTDTQYF. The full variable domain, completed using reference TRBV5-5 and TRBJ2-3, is DAGVTQSPTHLIKTRGQQVTLRCSPISGHKSVSWYQQVLGQGPQFIFQYYEKEERGRGNFPDRFSARQFPNYSSELNVNALLLGDSALYLCASSLTGGRTDTQYFGPGTRLTVL.

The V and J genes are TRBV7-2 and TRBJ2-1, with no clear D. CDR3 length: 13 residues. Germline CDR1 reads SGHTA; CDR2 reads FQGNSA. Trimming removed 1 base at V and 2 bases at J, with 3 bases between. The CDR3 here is CASSLEPYNEQFF. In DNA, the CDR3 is TGTGCCAGCAGCTTAGAACCCTACAATGAGCAGTTCTTC.

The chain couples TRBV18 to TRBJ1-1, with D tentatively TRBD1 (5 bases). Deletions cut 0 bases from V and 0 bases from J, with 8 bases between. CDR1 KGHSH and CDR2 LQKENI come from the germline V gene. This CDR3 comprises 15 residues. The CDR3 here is CASSPPQGMNTEAFF. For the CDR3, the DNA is TGTGCCAGCTCACCACCCCAGGGCATGAACACTGAAGCTTTCTTT.

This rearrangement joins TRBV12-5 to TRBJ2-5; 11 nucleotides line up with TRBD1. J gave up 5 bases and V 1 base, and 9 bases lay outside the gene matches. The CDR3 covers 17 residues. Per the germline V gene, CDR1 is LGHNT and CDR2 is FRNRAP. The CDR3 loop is CASGLGTRTGGMETQYF. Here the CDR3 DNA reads TGTGCTAGTGGTTTGGGGACAAGGACAGGGGGCATGGAGACCCAGTACTTC. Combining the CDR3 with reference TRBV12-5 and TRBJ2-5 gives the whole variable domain DARVTQTPRHKVTEMGQEVTMRCQPILGHNTVFWYRQTMMQGLELLAYFRNRAPLDDSGMPKDRFSAEMPDATLATLKIQPSEPRDSAVYFCASGLGTRTGGMETQYFGPGTRLLVL.

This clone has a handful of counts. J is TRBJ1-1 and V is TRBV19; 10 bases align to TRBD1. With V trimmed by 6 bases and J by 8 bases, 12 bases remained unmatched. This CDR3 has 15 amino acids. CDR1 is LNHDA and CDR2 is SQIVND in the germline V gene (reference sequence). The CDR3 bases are TGTGCCAGTAGCCGGGGGACAGGGGCGGTATTAGAAGCTTTCTTT. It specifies CASSRGTGAVLEAFF.

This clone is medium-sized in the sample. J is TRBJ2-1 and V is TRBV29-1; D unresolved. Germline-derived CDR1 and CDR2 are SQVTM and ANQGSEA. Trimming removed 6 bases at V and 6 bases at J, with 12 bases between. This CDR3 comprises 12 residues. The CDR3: CSVDVVGNEQFF. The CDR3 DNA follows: TGCAGCGTGGACGTTGTGGGCAATGAGCAGTTCTTC.

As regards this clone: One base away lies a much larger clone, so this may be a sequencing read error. The CDR3 nucleotides are TGTGCCAGCAGCTTAGAGATGAACACTGAAGCTTTCTTT. Protein product: CASSLEMNTEAFF. The chain joins TRBV7-2 to TRBJ1-1; D not certain. The germline V and J ends were trimmed by 1 base and 0 bases, with 3 bases remaining between them. Per germline, CDR1 SGHTA and CDR2 FQGNSA. The CDR3 length is 13 residues. Drawing the rest from reference TRBV7-2 and TRBJ1-1, the complete variable domain is GAGVSQSPSNKVTEKGKDVELRCDPISGHTALYWYRQSLGQGLEFLIYFQGNSAPDKSGLPSDRFSAERTGGSVSTLTIQRTQQEDSAVYLCASSLEMNTEAFFGQGTRLTVV.

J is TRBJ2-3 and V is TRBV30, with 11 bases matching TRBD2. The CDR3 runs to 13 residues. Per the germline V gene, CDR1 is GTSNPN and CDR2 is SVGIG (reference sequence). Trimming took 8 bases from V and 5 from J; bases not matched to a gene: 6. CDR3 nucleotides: TGTGCCGGGACTAGCGGTTCTAGAGATACGCAGTATTTT. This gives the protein CAGTSGSRDTQYF.